One sample yielded the 7 T cell receptor beta chains listed below, sequenced in a study of CD4 T cells in relation to SARS-CoV-2 and coronaviruses. Clones were read by immunoSEQ multiplex PCR, and TCRdb kept only the in-frame ones, dropping some. There are approximately 60,000 clones in the sample; 92% occur only once, and about 0.36% lies in the top ten. Material for sequencing was naive CD4+ T cells from PBMCs. The subset is: naive CD4+ T cells isolated by negative enrichment. These receptors were taken from an adult with COVID-19.

This sequence joins TRBV5-1 and TRBJ1-2, with 9 bases identical to TRBD1. The V and J ends lost 4 bases and 1 base, in that order; junction bases with no gene match: 8. The CDR3 totals 16 residues. The germline gives CDR1 SGHRS, CDR2 YFSETQ. The CDR3 protein is CASSRGADRGNYGYTF. CDR3 in DNA: TGCGCCAGCAGCCGAGGCGCGGACAGGGGTAACTATGGCTACACCTTC.

The chain recombines TRBV6-5 with TRBJ2-1; 10 nucleotides match TRBD2. The CDR3 covers 14 residues. V was pared by 5 bases and J by 2 bases, with 0 bases of the junction left unmatched. CDR1 and CDR2 (germline): MNHEY, SVGAGI. CDR3 in amino acids: CASSSGRAYNEQFF. For the CDR3, the DNA is TGTGCCAGCAGTAGCGGGAGGGCCTACAATGAGCAGTTCTTC.

This chain connects TRBV28 to TRBJ2-7; no definite D call. Trimming removed 9 bases at V and 4 bases at J, with 22 bases between. The CDR3 spans 15 residues. The germline V gene has CDR1 MDHEN and CDR2 SYDVKM. The CDR3 protein is CASSRLGQVGYEQYF. CDR3 sequence (DNA): TGTGCCAGTTCCCGTCTCGGGCAGGTCGGTTACGAGCAGTACTTC.

V and J are TRBV29-1 and TRBJ1-2, with TRBD1 as a possible D gene (5 bases). This CDR3 is built from 14 residues. CDR1 and CDR2 from the germline V gene are SQVTM and ANQGSEA. V was trimmed by 4 bases and J by 0 bases, leaving 12 bases between them. CDR3 in DNA: TGCAGCGTTGTCCGGGACCCAGCTAACTATGGCTACACCTTC. As protein: CSVVRDPANYGYTF.

The rearrangement links TRBV7-9 to TRBJ1-2; D is perhaps TRBD1 (6 bases). The CDR3 loop spans 16 amino acids. Germline V gene lookup returns CDR1 SEHNR and CDR2 FQNEAQ (reference sequence). V was cut by 5 bases and J by 7 bases, with 23 bases left in between. DNA of the CDR3: TGTGCCAGCAGCCGACTCGGGGGCCAGGCCTTCAGTGGCTACACCTTC. Translation: CASSRLGGQAFSGYTF.

The chain uses TRBV28 and TRBJ2-1; D not resolved. CDR1 is MDHEN, CDR2 SYDVKM, per germline. This CDR3 has 11 amino acids. V dropped 3 bases and J dropped 6 bases, with 3 bases sitting between them. In DNA form, the CDR3 reads TGTGCCAGCAGTTTTTTCAATGAGCAGTTCTTC. Its translation is CASSFFNEQFF.

The gene calls are TRBV9 and TRBJ2-2; 8 bases are shared with TRBD2. CDR1 and CDR2 from the germline V gene are SGDLS and YYNGEE. V trimming: 0 bases; J trimming: 5 bases; junction bases outside the gene matches: 3. This CDR3 comprises 15 residues. The DNA of the CDR3 is TGTGCCAGCAGCGTAGCGCTAGCGGGTACCGGGGAGCTGTTTTTT. This encodes CASSVALAGTGELFF.